The subject of this entry is one TCR beta chain. The antigen remains unidentified. Division of CD4+ cells produced a CD45RA+ naive subset and a CD45RA-negative memory subset. The data were produced by immunoSEQ multiplex PCR, yet TCRdb's version contains in-frame clones alone and is incomplete. The profile shows approximately 1.4 million clones, 95% to 99% of them singletons. This sample stems from a study of shared clonotypes between healthy human individuals. Regarding the study as a whole: Researchers found naive subsets generally carried larger estimated richness than memory subsets.

Germline V CDR1 and CDR2: MNHEY, SVGAGI. CDR3 length equals 13 residues. V was shortened by 5 bases and J by 6 bases, with 12 bases between the two germline ends. This sequence joins TRBV6-5 and TRBJ2-3; D call uncertain. Sequenced material: naive CD4+ T cells sorted from blood. The subset here: CD45RA+ positively selected. This TCR was sampled from a man aged 25 to 45 in good health. In DNA, the CDR3 is TGTGCCAGCAGTCGCATCTCTATGGATACGCAGTATTTT. This translates into CASSRISMDTQYF.